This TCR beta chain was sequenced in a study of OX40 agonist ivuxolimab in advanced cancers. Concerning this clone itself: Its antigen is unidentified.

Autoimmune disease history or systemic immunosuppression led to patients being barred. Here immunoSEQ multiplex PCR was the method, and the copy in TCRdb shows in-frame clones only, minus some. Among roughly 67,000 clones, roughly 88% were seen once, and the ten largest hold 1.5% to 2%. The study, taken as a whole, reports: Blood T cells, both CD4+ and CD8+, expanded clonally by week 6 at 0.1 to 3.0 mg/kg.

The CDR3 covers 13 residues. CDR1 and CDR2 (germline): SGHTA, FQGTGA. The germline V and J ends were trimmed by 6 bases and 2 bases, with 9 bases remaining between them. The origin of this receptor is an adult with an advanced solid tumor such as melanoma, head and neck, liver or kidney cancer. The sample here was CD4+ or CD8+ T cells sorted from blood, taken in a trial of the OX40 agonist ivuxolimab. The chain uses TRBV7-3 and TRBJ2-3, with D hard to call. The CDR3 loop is CASSIAITDTQYF. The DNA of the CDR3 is TGTGCCAGCAGTATAGCTATCACAGATACGCAGTATTTT.